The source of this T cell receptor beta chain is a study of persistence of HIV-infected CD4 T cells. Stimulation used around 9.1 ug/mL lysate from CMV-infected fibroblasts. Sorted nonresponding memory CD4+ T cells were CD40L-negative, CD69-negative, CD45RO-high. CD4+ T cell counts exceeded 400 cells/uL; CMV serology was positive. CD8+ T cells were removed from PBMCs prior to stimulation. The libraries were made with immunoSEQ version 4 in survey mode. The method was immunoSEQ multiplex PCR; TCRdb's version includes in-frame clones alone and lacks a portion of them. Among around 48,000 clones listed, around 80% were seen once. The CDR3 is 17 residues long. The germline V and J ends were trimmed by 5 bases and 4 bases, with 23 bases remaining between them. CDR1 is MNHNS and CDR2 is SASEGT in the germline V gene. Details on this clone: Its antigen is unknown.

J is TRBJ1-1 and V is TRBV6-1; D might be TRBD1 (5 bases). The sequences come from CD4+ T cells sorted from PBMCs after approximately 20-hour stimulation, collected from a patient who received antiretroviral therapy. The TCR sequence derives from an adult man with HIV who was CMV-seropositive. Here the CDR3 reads CASSKVPVRGRATEAFF. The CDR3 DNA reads TGTGCCAGCAGTAAAGTCCCTGTAAGGGGCAGGGCCACTGAAGCTTTCTTT.